This T cell receptor (beta chain) derives from a study of tumor-infiltrating lymphocytes in primary liver carcinoma. The wider study: The tumors ranged from about 4.2 to 10 cm across and fell within stage T1-T3 N0M0.

Unsorted bulk tissue, about 19-31 mg of it, served as the source for co-extraction of RNA and DNA. This clonotype was detected once. Its ends do not fully match the called genes, so a read error is possible. The input was roughly 0.5 ug total RNA; TCR beta cDNA was made from it with a constant-region primer. Slightly modified ARM-PCR with three nested multiplex PCR rounds yielded TCR beta libraries. It was with TRBV1-TRBV30 forward primers and a C-beta reverse primer that the first two PCR rounds were run, at around 11 cycles each. TCRdb reprocessed the multiplex PCR reads via MiXCR and lists one record per CDR3 protein. The top ten hold around 22% of the sample, which has about 50,000 distinct CDR3 sequences, about 80% seen once. Germline V lookup: CDR1 SEHNR, CDR2 FQNEAQ (reference sequence). The CDR3 covers 14 residues.

This TCR was recovered from a man between 35 and 55 years old with primary liver carcinoma and hepatitis B virus infection. V gene TRBV7-9 combines with J gene TRBJ1-2; a possible D gene is TRBD1 (6 bases). The sample consisted of liver tumor tissue from sampling region 5. Subset meaning: tumor region T5, tumor centre. The DNA for the CDR3 is TGTACCAGCAGATGGGACATGGGGTTTCATGGTTACACCTTC. Amino acid sequence: CTSRWDMGFHGYTF.